Below are 9 T cell receptor beta chains sequenced from a single sample in a study of T-cell reconstitution after alpha-beta-depleted transplantation in children. For TCRbeta, the library was prepared with unique molecular identifiers. TCRdb fed the PCR reads into MiXCR, producing one record per CDR3 protein. Of about 540,000 distinct CDR3 sequences detected, around 17% appear once; the ten largest clones hold approximately 3%. Sequenced here: PBMCs from the stem cell graft donor, sampled from the stem cell graft. The source of these receptors is a human donor who donated a stem cell graft to a child with acute lymphoblastic leukemia.

This clonotype was counted ten times or more. The chain has TRBV12-3 or TRBV12-4 and TRBJ1-5, with TRBD1 as a possible D gene (5 bases). CDR3 length: 13 residues. V gave up 1 base and J gave up 6 bases, with 7 bases separating them. CDR3 DNA: TGTGCCAGCAGTTTAGGAGGGACTCAGCCCCAGCATTTT. Protein product: CASSLGGTQPQHF.

The J gene is TRBJ1-5, the V gene TRBV5-1; D is unresolved. From germline, CDR1 is SGHRS and CDR2 YFSETQ. With 1 base removed from V and 3 bases from J, the gap between germline ends came to 11 bases. The CDR3 is made up of 15 amino acids. CDR3 bases: TGCGCCAGCAGCTTGAATTACGGAAACAATCAGCCCCAGCATTTT. Its translation is CASSLNYGNNQPQHF.

The J gene is TRBJ2-7, the V gene TRBV7-9, with D perhaps TRBD2 (5 bases). The CDR3 covers 15 residues. Between the trimmed V and J ends, which lost 7 bases and 1 base, there was a span of 17 bases. Germline lookup yields CDR1 SEHNR and CDR2 FQNEAQ (reference sequence). The CDR3 reads CASIPSGKGSYEQYF. CDR3 nucleotides: TGTGCCAGCATCCCGTCGGGAAAAGGATCCTACGAGCAGTACTTC.

The chain links TRBV3-1 to TRBJ2-1, with D perhaps matching TRBD1 or TRBD2 (5 bases each). Germline CDR1 LGHDT, CDR2 YNNKEL (reference sequence). The CDR3 consists of 15 residues. Trimming pared 4 bases from V and 6 bases from J, leaving 16 bases between. The DNA of the CDR3 is TGTGCCAGCAGCCCCTGGGACCTTTTATTCAATGAGCAGTTCTTC. Encoded protein: CASSPWDLLFNEQFF.

The rearrangement uses TRBV12-3 or TRBV12-4 and TRBJ1-2; the D is unclear. Trimming removed 3 bases at V and 4 bases at J, with 12 bases between. The CDR3 is made up of 14 amino acids. In nucleotides, the CDR3 is TGTGCCAGCAGTTTCGGCCGAAACACCTATGGCTACACCTTC. Protein sequence: CASSFGRNTYGYTF.

This rearrangement joins TRBV10-3 to TRBJ2-3; 11 nucleotides align to TRBD2. Germline assignment: CDR1 ENHRY and CDR2 SYGVKD. V lost 9 bases, J lost 6 bases, and 11 bases stayed unmatched. This CDR3 region has 15 residues. As DNA, the CDR3 is TGTGCCATTGGGACTAGCGGAAGGGGGGCGGATACGCAGTATTTT. It translates to CAIGTSGRGADTQYF.

The table lists this clonotype with a few counts. The chain couples TRBV18 to TRBJ1-1; weak D call: TRBD1 (5 bases). Germline CDR1 and CDR2: KGHSH and LQKENI. The V end was cut by 2 bases, the J end by 7 bases, with 11 bases between. The CDR3 has 13 amino acids. The CDR3 DNA is TGTGCCAGCTCACCAGCAGGGTCTATTGAAGCTTTCTTT. The encoded protein is CASSPAGSIEAFF. The entire variable domain, with the rest obtained from reference TRBV18 and TRBJ1-1, is as follows: NAGVMQNPRHLVRRRGQEARLRCSPMKGHSHVYWYRQLPEEGLKFMVYLQKENIIDESGMPKERFSAEFPKEGPSILRIQQVVRGDSAAYFCASSPAGSIEAFFGQGTRLTVV.

The chain joins TRBV5-1 to TRBJ2-4; TRBD1 matches at 10 bases. Trimming at V came to 1 base and at J to 8 bases, leaving 9 bases not matched to a gene. Per germline, CDR1 SGHRS and CDR2 YFSETQ. The CDR3 runs to 16 residues. CDR3 sequence: CASSLPPGTGVHIQYF. CDR3 nucleotides: TGCGCCAGCAGCTTGCCCCCCGGGACAGGGGTTCACATTCAGTACTTC.

This clonotype has just a few counts. The chain recombines TRBV27 with TRBJ2-5; D may match TRBD1 or TRBD2 (5 bases each). The germline CDR1 and CDR2 sequences are MNHEY and SMNVEV (reference sequence). Trimming stripped 8 bases from V and 2 bases from J, with 18 bases between. This CDR3 has 15 amino acids. CDR3 DNA sequence: TGTGCCAGCGCCGAATGGGGACCGCAGCAAGAGACCCAGTACTTC. It encodes CASAEWGPQQETQYF.